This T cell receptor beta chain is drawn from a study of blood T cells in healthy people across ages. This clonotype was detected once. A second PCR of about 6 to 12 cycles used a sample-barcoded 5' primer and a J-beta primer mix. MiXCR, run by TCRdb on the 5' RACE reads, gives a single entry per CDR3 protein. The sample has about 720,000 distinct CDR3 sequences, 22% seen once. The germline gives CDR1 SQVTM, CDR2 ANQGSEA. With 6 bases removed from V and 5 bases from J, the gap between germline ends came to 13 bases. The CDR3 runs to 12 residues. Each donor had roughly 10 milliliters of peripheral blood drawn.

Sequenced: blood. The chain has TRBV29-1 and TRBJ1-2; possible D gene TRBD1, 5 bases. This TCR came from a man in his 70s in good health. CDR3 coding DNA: TGCAGCGTCCGGGACTCAGAATATGGCTACACCTTC. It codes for CSVRDSEYGYTF. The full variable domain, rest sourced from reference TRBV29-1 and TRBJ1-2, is SAVISQKPSRDICQRGTSLTIQCQVDSQVTMMFWYRQQPGQSLTLIATANQGSEATYESGFVIDKFPISRPNLTFSTLTVSNMSPEDSSIYLCSVRDSEYGYTFGSGTRLTVV.